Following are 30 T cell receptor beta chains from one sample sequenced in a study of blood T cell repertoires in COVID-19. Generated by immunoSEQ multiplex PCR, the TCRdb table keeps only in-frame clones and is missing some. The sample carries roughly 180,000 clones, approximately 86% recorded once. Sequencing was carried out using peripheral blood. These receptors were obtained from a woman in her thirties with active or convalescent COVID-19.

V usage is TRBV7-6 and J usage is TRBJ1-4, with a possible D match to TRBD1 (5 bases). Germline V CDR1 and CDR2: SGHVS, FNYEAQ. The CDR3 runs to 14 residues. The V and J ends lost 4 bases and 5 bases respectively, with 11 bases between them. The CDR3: CASSSGTENEKLFF. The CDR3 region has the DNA TGTGCCAGCAGCTCCGGGACTGAGAATGAAAAACTGTTTTTT.

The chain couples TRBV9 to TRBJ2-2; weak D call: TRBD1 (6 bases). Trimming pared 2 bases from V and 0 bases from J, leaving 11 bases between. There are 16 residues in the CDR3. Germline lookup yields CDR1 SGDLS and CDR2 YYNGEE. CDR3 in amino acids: CASSVAGTPNTGELFF. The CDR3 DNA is TGTGCCAGCAGCGTTGCCGGGACACCGAACACCGGGGAGCTGTTTTTT.

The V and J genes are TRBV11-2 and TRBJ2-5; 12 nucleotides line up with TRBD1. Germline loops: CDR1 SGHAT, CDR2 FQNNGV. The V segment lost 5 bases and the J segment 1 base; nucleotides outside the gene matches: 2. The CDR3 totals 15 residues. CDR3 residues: CASSGDRGPQETQYF. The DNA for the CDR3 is TGTGCCAGCAGCGGGGACAGGGGGCCCCAAGAGACCCAGTACTTC.

In DNA form, the CDR3 reads TGTGCCAGCAGTCCCGGACGGGGCGAGCAGTACTTC. It encodes CASSPGRGEQYF. The chain uses TRBV12-3 or TRBV12-4 and TRBJ2-7, with D perhaps matching TRBD2 (5 bases). V dropped 5 bases and J dropped 6 bases, with 11 bases sitting between them. The CDR3 contains 12 residues.

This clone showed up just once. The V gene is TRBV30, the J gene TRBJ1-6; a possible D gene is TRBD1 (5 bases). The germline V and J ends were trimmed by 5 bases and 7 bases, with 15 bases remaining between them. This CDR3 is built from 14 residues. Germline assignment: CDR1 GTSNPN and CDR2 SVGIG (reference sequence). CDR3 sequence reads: CAWEKGKGNSPLHF. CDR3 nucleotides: TGTGCCTGGGAGAAGGGGAAGGGGAATTCACCCCTCCACTTT.

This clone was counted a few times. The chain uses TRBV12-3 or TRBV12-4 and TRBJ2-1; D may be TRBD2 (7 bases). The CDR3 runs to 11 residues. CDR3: CAWGGVNEQFF. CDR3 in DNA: TGTGCATGGGGGGGCGTAAATGAGCAGTTCTTC.

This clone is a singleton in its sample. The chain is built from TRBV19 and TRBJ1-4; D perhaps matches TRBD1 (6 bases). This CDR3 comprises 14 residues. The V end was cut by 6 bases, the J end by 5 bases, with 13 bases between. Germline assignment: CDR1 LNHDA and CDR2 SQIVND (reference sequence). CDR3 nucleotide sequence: TGTGCCAGTAGAAAGGGGGGGCTGAATGAAAAACTGTTTTTT. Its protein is CASRKGGLNEKLFF.

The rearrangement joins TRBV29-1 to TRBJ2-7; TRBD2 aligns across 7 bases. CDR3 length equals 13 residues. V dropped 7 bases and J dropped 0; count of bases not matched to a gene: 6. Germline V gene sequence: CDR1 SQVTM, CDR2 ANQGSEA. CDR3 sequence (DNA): TGCAGCGCCTTGGGGGGGTACTCCTACGAGCAGTACTTC. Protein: CSALGGYSYEQYF.

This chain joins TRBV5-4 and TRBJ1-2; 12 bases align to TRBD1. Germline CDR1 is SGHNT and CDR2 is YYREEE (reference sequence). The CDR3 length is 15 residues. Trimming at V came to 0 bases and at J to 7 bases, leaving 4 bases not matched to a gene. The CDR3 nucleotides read TGTGCCAGCAGCTTGGCAGGGGGACAGGGGGCTGGCTACACCTTC. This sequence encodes CASSLAGGQGAGYTF.

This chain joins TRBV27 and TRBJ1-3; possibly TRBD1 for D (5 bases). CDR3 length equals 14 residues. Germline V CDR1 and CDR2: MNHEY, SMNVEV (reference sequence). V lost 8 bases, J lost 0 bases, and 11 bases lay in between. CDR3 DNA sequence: TGTGCCAGCCGGCAGGGTAGCTCTGGAAACACCATATATTTT. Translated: CASRQGSSGNTIYF.

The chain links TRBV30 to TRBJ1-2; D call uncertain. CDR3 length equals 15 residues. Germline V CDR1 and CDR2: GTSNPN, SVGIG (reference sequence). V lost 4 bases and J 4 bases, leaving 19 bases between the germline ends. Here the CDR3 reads CAWTNTALGSYGYTF. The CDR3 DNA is TGTGCCTGGACAAATACAGCGCTGGGGAGCTATGGCTACACCTTC.

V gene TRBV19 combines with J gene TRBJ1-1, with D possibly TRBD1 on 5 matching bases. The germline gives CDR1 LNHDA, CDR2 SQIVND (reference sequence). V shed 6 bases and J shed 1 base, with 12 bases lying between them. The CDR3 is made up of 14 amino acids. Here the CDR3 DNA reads TGTGCCAGTAGAATTGGAGACAGGAACACTGAAGCTTTCTTT. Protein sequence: CASRIGDRNTEAFF.

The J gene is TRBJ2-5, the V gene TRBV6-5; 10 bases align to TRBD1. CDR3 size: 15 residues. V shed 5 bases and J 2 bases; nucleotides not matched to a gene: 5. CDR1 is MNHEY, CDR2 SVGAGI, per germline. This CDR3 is CASSRRDRGQETQYF. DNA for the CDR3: TGTGCCAGCAGTCGACGGGACAGGGGTCAAGAGACCCAGTACTTC.

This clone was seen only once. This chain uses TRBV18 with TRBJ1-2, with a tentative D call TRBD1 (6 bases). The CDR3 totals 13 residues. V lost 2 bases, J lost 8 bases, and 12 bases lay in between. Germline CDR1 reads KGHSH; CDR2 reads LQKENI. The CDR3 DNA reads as TGTGCCAGCTCACCAGGGGGCCTCTTGGGCTACACCTTC. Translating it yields CASSPGGLLGYTF.

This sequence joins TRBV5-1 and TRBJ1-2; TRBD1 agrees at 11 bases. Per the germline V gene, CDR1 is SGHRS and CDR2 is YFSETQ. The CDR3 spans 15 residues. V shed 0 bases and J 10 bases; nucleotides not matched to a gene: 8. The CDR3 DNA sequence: TGCGCCAGCAGCTTGGGTTCCCGGGACAGGGGGGACTACACCTTC. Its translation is CASSLGSRDRGDYTF.

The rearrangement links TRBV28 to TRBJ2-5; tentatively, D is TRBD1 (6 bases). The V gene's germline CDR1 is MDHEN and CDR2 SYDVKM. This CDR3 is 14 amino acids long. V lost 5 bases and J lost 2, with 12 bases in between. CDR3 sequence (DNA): TGTGCCAGCAGTCAGGGGAACCTACAAGAGACCCAGTACTTC. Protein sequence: CASSQGNLQETQYF.

The CDR3 region is CAIRDREPMNTEAFF. CDR3 nucleotides: TGTGCCATCCGGGACAGGGAGCCCATGAACACTGAAGCTTTCTTT. The chain links TRBV10-3 to TRBJ1-1; 9 bases fit TRBD1. The CDR3 is made up of 15 amino acids. J was trimmed by 0 bases and V by 8 bases; bases with no gene match: 7. CDR1 is ENHRY, CDR2 SYGVKD, per germline.

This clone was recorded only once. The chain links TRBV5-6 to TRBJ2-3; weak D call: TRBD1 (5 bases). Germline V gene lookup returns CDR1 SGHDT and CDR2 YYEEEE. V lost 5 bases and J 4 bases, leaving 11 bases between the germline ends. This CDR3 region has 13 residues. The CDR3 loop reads CASSHDRADTQYF. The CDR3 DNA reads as TGTGCCAGCAGTCACGACAGAGCAGATACGCAGTATTTT. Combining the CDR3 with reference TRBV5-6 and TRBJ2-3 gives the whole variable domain DAGVTQSPTHLIKTRGQQVTLRCSPKSGHDTVSWYQQALGQGPQFIFQYYEEEERQRGNFPDRFSGHQFPNYSSELNVNALLLGDSALYLCASSHDRADTQYFGPGTRLTVL.

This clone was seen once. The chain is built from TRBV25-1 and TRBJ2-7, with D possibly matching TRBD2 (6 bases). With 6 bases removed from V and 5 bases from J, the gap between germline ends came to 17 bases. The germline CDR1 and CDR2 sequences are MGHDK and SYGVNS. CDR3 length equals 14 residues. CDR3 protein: CASSQSGRGHEQYF. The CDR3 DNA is TGTGCCAGCAGCCAGTCCGGGAGAGGGCACGAGCAGTACTTC.

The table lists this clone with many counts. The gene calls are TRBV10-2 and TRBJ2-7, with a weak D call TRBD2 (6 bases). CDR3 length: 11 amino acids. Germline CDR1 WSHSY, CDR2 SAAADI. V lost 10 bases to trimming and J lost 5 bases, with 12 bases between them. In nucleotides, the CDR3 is TGCGCCACCTCCGGGGGACACGAGCAGTACTTC. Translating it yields CATSGGHEQYF.

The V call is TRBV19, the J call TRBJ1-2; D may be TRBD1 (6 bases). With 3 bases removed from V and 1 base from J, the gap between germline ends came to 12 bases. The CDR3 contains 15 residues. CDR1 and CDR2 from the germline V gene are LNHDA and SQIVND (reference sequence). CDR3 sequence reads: CASSIGGLSNYGYTF. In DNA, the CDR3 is TGTGCCAGTAGTATCGGGGGGCTAAGTAACTATGGCTACACCTTC.

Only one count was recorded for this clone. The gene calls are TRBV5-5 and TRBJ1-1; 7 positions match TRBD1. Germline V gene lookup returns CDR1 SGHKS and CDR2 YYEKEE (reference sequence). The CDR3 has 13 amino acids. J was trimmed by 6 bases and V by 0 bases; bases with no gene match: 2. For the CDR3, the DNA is TGTGCCAGCAGCTTGGACAGGGGTGCTGAAGCTTTCTTT. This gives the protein CASSLDRGAEAFF.

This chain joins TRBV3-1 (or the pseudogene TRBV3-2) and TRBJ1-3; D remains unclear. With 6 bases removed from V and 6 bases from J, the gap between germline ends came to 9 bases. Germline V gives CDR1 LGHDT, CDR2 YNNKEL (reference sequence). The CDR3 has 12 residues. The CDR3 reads CASSKTENTIYF. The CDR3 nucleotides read TGTGCCAGCAGTAAAACAGAAAACACCATATATTTT.

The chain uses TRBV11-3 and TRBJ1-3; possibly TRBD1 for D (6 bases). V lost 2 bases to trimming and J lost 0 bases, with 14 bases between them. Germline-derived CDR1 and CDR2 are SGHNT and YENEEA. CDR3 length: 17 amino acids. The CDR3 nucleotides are TGTGCCAGCAGCTTACGACAGGCCCTATCCTCTGGAAACACCATATATTTT. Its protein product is CASSLRQALSSGNTIYF.

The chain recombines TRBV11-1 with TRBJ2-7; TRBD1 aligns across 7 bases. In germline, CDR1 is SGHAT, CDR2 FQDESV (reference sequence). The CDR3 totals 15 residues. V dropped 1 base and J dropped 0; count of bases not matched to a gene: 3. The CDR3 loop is CASSLGGQSSYEQYF. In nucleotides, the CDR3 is TGTGCCAGCAGCTTAGGGGGACAGAGCTCCTACGAGCAGTACTTC.

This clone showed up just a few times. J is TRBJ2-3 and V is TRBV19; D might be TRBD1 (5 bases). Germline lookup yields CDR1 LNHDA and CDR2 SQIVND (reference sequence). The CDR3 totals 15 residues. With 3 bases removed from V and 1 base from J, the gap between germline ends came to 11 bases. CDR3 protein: CASSIQGLGTDTQYF. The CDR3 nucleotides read TGTGCCAGTAGTATCCAGGGTTTGGGCACAGATACGCAGTATTTT.

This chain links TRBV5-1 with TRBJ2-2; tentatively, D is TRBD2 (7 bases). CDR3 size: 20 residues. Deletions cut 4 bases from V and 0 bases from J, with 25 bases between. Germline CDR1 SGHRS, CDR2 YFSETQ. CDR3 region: CASSPRGSRGGGPNTGELFF. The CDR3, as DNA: TGCGCCAGCAGCCCGAGGGGCAGTCGGGGCGGGGGCCCGAACACCGGGGAGCTGTTTTTT.

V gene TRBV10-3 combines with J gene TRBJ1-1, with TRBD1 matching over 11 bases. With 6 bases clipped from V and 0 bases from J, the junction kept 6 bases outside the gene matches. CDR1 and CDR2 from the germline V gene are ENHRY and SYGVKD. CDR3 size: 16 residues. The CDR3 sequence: CAISQDRGQLNTEAFF. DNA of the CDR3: TGTGCCATCAGCCAGGACAGGGGGCAACTGAACACTGAAGCTTTCTTT.

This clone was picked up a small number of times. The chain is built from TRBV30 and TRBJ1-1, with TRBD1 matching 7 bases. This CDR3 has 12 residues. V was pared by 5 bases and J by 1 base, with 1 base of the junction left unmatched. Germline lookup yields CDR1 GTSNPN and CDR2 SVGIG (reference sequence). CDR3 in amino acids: CAWDRENTEAFF. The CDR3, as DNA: TGTGCCTGGGACAGGGAGAACACTGAAGCTTTCTTT.

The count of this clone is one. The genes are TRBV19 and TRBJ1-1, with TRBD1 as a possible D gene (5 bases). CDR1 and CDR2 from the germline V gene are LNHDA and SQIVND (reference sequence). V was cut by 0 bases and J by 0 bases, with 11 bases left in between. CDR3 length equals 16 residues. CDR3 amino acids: CASSIDLGRVNTEAFF. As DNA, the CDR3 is TGTGCCAGTAGTATAGATCTAGGCAGGGTGAACACTGAAGCTTTCTTT.